The 27 T cell receptor beta chains given below trace back to one sample, sequenced in a study of CD8+ T cells in alopecia areata. RNA was extracted and reverse transcribed into cDNA as the sequencing template. Only in-frame clones appear in the TCRdb table, and some are missing; sequencing was by immunoSEQ multiplex PCR. This table has fewer than 200,000 clones, around 60% appearing once. The sequencing here drew on CD4+ T cells sorted from blood, taken at week 0. The source is a human donor with alopecia areata.

This clone was found a few times. The chain carries TRBV30 and TRBJ2-5, with D uncertain. CDR1 is GTSNPN, CDR2 SVGIG, per germline (reference sequence). The V end lost 5 bases, the J end lost 7 bases, and 11 bases lay between the germline ends. The CDR3 is 11 residues long. The DNA for the CDR3 is TGTGCCTGGGCGAACTCGGGGACCCAGTACTTC. Its translation: CAWANSGTQYF.

V gene TRBV7-9 combines with J gene TRBJ2-4; D is unclear. V was shortened by 5 bases and J by 0 bases, with 8 bases between the two germline ends. This CDR3 comprises 14 residues. Germline CDR1 is SEHNR and CDR2 is FQNEAQ (reference sequence). This CDR3 reads CASSLNIAKNIQYF. CDR3 DNA sequence: TGTGCCAGCAGCCTAAACATAGCCAAAAACATTCAGTACTTC.

J is TRBJ1-2 and V is TRBV10-3; 7 bases match TRBD1. Germline V gene sequence: CDR1 ENHRY, CDR2 SYGVKD. This CDR3 region has 15 residues. Trimming removed 0 bases from V and 4 bases from J; junction bases left unmatched: 5. CDR3 loop: CAISESGTVPYGYTF. The CDR3 nucleotides are TGTGCCATCAGTGAGTCAGGGACAGTCCCCTATGGCTACACCTTC.

The chain has TRBV4-1 and TRBJ1-5; 7 bases line up with TRBD1. CDR3 length: 15 residues. Germline V lookup: CDR1 MGHRA, CDR2 YSYEKL. J gave up 2 bases and V 2 bases, and 3 bases lay outside the gene matches. CDR3 sequence (DNA): TGCGCCAGCAGCCAACCCACAGGGGGCAATCAGCCCCAGCATTTT. It codes for CASSQPTGGNQPQHF.

This clone showed up many times. V gene TRBV10-3 combines with J gene TRBJ2-2; 8 bases fit TRBD2. V shed 4 bases, J shed 5 bases, and the junction held 12 bases outside the gene matches. From germline, CDR1 is ENHRY and CDR2 SYGVKD. The CDR3 runs to 17 residues. In DNA form, the CDR3 reads TGTGCCATCAGTGTAAGATCCAGCGGGGGATATACCGGGGAGCTGTTTTTT. This codes for CAISVRSSGGYTGELFF.

J is TRBJ2-5 and V is TRBV9, with 7 bases that match TRBD1. This CDR3 has 15 amino acids. Losses at the gene ends were 4 bases for V and 5 bases for J; bases not matched to a gene: 11. CDR1 and CDR2 (germline): SGDLS, YYNGEE. CDR3 region: CASSSAGQVQETQYF. DNA of the CDR3: TGTGCCAGCAGCTCCGCTGGACAGGTCCAGGAGACCCAGTACTTC.

The sample holds one count of this clone. The V call is TRBV29-1, the J call TRBJ2-4; TRBD1 matches at 7 bases. With 5 bases clipped from V and 2 bases from J, the junction kept 9 bases outside the gene matches. The CDR3 is 15 residues long. Per germline, CDR1 SQVTM and CDR2 ANQGSEA. CDR3 sequence: CSVLRDRGPKNIQYF. In DNA form, the CDR3 reads TGCAGCGTTCTCCGGGACAGAGGGCCCAAAAACATTCAGTACTTC. Together with reference TRBV29-1 and TRBJ2-4, the CDR3 gives the full variable domain: SAVISQKPSRDICQRGTSLTIQCQVDSQVTMMFWYRQQPGQSLTLIATANQGSEATYESGFVIDKFPISRPNLTFSTLTVSNMSPEDSSIYLCSVLRDRGPKNIQYFGAGTRLSVL.

This clone was detected only once. CDR3 DNA: TGCAGCGTTGATAGGGACAGCGACACAGATACGCAGTATTTT. It yields the protein CSVDRDSDTDTQYF. The chain couples TRBV29-1 to TRBJ2-3; 7 bases line up with TRBD1. In germline, CDR1 is SQVTM, CDR2 ANQGSEA. V gave up 3 bases and J gave up 2 bases; unmatched junction bases: 5. The CDR3 has 14 residues.

This clone was counted between two and nine times. The J gene is TRBJ1-2, the V gene TRBV7-9; 7 nucleotides agree with TRBD1. The CDR3 extends over 14 amino acids. Germline CDR1 is SEHNR and CDR2 is FQNEAQ (reference sequence). V was clipped by 5 bases and J by 4 bases; unmatched bases: 7. The chain's CDR3 is CASSPRTGLYGYTF. DNA of the CDR3: TGTGCCAGCAGCCCCCGGACAGGACTCTATGGCTACACCTTC.

The chain employs TRBV5-1 and TRBJ2-5; 7 bases map to TRBD1. Germline assignment: CDR1 SGHRS and CDR2 YFSETQ. This CDR3 is 14 amino acids long. The ends lost 4 bases at V and 5 bases at J; junction bases unmatched: 8. CDR3 amino acids: CASSQTGYGETQYF. CDR3 nucleotides: TGCGCCAGCAGCCAGACAGGGTATGGGGAGACCCAGTACTTC.

The chain uses TRBV5-1 and TRBJ2-7, with TRBD1 matching over 9 bases. The V segment lost 0 bases and the J segment 0 bases; nucleotides outside the gene matches: 7. The CDR3 has 17 amino acids. Germline CDR1 SGHRS, CDR2 YFSETQ. CDR3 sequence: CASSLAVSDRGSYEQYF. The CDR3 bases are TGCGCCAGCAGCTTGGCCGTTTCGGACAGGGGCTCCTACGAGCAGTACTTC.

The rearrangement links TRBV29-1 to TRBJ2-5; D is perhaps TRBD2 (7 bases). V was shortened by 6 bases and J by 7 bases, with 12 bases between the two germline ends. The CDR3 loop spans 11 amino acids. Per the germline V gene, CDR1 is SQVTM and CDR2 is ANQGSEA. In nucleotides, the CDR3 is TGCAGCGTGAGGGGGGGAGGGACCCAGTACTTC. Protein: CSVRGGGTQYF. Full variable domain (missing parts from reference TRBV29-1 and TRBJ2-5): SAVISQKPSRDICQRGTSLTIQCQVDSQVTMMFWYRQQPGQSLTLIATANQGSEATYESGFVIDKFPISRPNLTFSTLTVSNMSPEDSSIYLCSVRGGGTQYFGPGTRLLVL.

The J gene is TRBJ2-2, the V gene TRBV5-1; TRBD2 is a possible D gene (6 bases). Germline lookup yields CDR1 SGHRS and CDR2 YFSETQ. Between the trimmed V and J ends, which lost 2 bases and 2 bases, there was a span of 13 bases. CDR3 length equals 16 residues. The CDR3 here is CASSFRGTRNTGELFF. The CDR3 nucleotides read TGCGCCAGCAGCTTCCGAGGGACTCGTAACACCGGGGAGCTGTTTTTT.

V is TRBV29-1 and J is TRBJ1-2, with D perhaps TRBD1 (5 bases). The CDR3 loop spans 17 amino acids. Germline V gives CDR1 SQVTM, CDR2 ANQGSEA. With 0 bases removed from V and 8 bases from J, the gap between germline ends came to 25 bases. The CDR3 nucleotides are TGCAGCGTTGAAGATCAGGCAGGGACTGGGGAGTATACCGGCTACACCTTC. Translation: CSVEDQAGTGEYTGYTF.

The CDR3 DNA is TGCAGCGTTGACAGGTTTCCAGAGACCCAGTACTTC. Protein sequence: CSVDRFPETQYF. The rearrangement uses TRBV29-1 and TRBJ2-5; unclear D gene. The V gene lost 3 bases and the J gene lost 4 bases, with 9 bases spanning the gap. CDR3 size: 12 residues. CDR1 and CDR2 (germline): SQVTM, ANQGSEA.

J is TRBJ1-4 and V is TRBV7-9; 8 bases align to TRBD1. Germline V CDR1 and CDR2: SEHNR, FQNEAQ (reference sequence). V lost 5 bases to trimming and J lost 5 bases; unmatched junction nucleotides: 7. This CDR3 region has 15 residues. Here the CDR3 reads CASSQIGTGNEKLFF. In DNA, the CDR3 is TGTGCCAGCAGCCAGATTGGGACAGGCAATGAAAAACTGTTTTTT. Drawing the rest from reference TRBV7-9 and TRBJ1-4, the complete variable domain is DTGVSQNPRHKITKRGQNVTFRCDPISEHNRLYWYRQTLGQGPEFLTYFQNEAQLEKSRLLSDRFSAERPKGSFSTLEIQRTEQGDSAMYLCASSQIGTGNEKLFFGSGTQLSVL.

The chain combines TRBV30 with TRBJ1-2; D remains unclear. From germline, CDR1 is GTSNPN and CDR2 SVGIG (reference sequence). Deletions cut 0 bases from V and 4 bases from J, with 9 bases between. This CDR3 spans 13 amino acids. The CDR3 region is CAWSVSRLYGYTF. CDR3 in DNA: TGTGCCTGGAGTGTCTCAAGACTCTATGGCTACACCTTC.

This chain uses TRBV25-1 with TRBJ1-4; the D is unclear. The CDR3 extends over 13 amino acids. Germline CDR1 and CDR2: MGHDK and SYGVNS. The V end lost 2 bases, the J end lost 8 bases, and 9 bases lay between the germline ends. The CDR3 sequence: CASSEPGREKLFF. As DNA, the CDR3 is TGTGCCAGCAGTGAACCCGGACGCGAAAAACTGTTTTTT.

This clone was counted once. The rearrangement uses TRBV27 and TRBJ2-4; TRBD1 matches 7 bases. J was trimmed by 3 bases and V by 5 bases; bases with no gene match: 16. The CDR3 totals 18 residues. CDR1 and CDR2 (germline): MNHEY, SMNVEV (reference sequence). Here the CDR3 reads CASSPYTGDRVNKNIQYF. The CDR3 nucleotides are TGTGCCAGCAGTCCATATACAGGGGATCGGGTTAACAAAAACATTCAGTACTTC.

The chain recombines TRBV10-3 with TRBJ2-7; 8 bases align to TRBD2. The CDR3 loop spans 18 amino acids. J was trimmed by 2 bases and V by 5 bases; bases with no gene match: 17. Looked up from germline, CDR1 is ENHRY and CDR2 is SYGVKD. Here the CDR3 reads CAISPRPPRAGGTYEQYF. The CDR3 bases are TGTGCCATCAGTCCTCGTCCCCCCCGTGCGGGGGGAACCTACGAGCAGTACTTC.

The V gene is TRBV15, the J gene TRBJ2-3, with TRBD2 matching 7 bases. Per the germline V gene, CDR1 is LNHNV and CDR2 is YYDKDF (reference sequence). Losses at the gene ends were 0 bases for V and 4 bases for J; bases not matched to a gene: 7. The CDR3 is 16 residues long. The CDR3, as DNA: TGTGCCACCAGCAGAGATCGAGCGGGGAGGGCAGATACGCAGTATTTT. Translation: CATSRDRAGRADTQYF. Looking up the rest from reference TRBV15 and TRBJ2-3 gives the full variable domain: DAMVIQNPRYQVTQFGKPVTLSCSQTLNHNVMYWYQQKSSQAPKLLFHYYDKDFNNEADTPDNFQSRRPNTSFCFLDIRSPGLGDTAMYLCATSRDRAGRADTQYFGPGTRLTVL.

This clone was counted between two and nine times. Here the CDR3 reads CASSLDGQSYNEQFF. The CDR3 coding sequence is TGCGCCAGCAGCTTGGACGGACAGAGCTACAATGAGCAGTTCTTC. The chain couples TRBV5-1 to TRBJ2-1, with a weak D call TRBD1 (6 bases). V was pared by 0 bases and J by 3 bases, with 10 bases between. The CDR3 contains 15 residues. Germline V gene lookup returns CDR1 SGHRS and CDR2 YFSETQ.

The rearrangement joins TRBV5-1 to TRBJ2-5; the D gene is possibly TRBD2 (5 bases). Trimming removed 4 bases from V and 4 bases from J, with 14 bases in between. Germline CDR1 and CDR2: SGHRS and YFSETQ. The CDR3 is 14 amino acids. DNA of the CDR3: TGCGCCAGCAGCCCCGAGGGCCCACGAGAGACCCAGTACTTC. Protein sequence: CASSPEGPRETQYF. The full variable domain, rest sourced from reference TRBV5-1 and TRBJ2-5, is KAGVTQTPRYLIKTRGQQVTLSCSPISGHRSVSWYQQTPGQGLQFLFEYFSETQRNKGNFPGRFSGRQFSNSRSEMNVSTLELGDSALYLCASSPEGPRETQYFGPGTRLLVL.

This clone was counted between two and nine times. The chain combines TRBV4-1 with TRBJ2-3, with a possible D match to TRBD1 (5 bases). Germline-derived CDR1 and CDR2 are MGHRA and YSYEKL. CDR3 length: 16 amino acids. Trimming left V 3 bases short and J 3 bases short, with 16 bases between. The CDR3 sequence: CASSQQVGHSTDTQYF. CDR3 in DNA: TGCGCCAGCAGCCAGCAGGTCGGACATAGTACAGATACGCAGTATTTT.

This clone was seen a single time. The genes are TRBV4-1 and TRBJ1-5, with a tentative D call TRBD1 (5 bases). V was cut by 3 bases and J by 0 bases, with 15 bases left in between. From germline, CDR1 is MGHRA and CDR2 YSYEKL. The CDR3 is 17 residues long. The CDR3 nucleotides read TGCGCCAGCAGCCAGTTGTTGACAGTTTATAGCAATCAGCCCCAGCATTTT. Protein: CASSQLLTVYSNQPQHF.

The chain couples TRBV6-6 to TRBJ1-2, with D uncertain. The CDR3 contains 14 residues. The germline V and J ends were trimmed by 0 bases and 5 bases, with 10 bases remaining between them. The germline gives CDR1 MNHNY, CDR2 SVGAGI (reference sequence). The CDR3 DNA is TGTGCCAGCAGTTACTCGAGTCTCGGATATGGCTACACCTTC. The encoded protein is CASSYSSLGYGYTF.

In its sample, this clone was seen once. This chain links TRBV28 with TRBJ1-6, with a possible D match to TRBD1 (5 bases). V was shortened by 7 bases and J by 9 bases, with 16 bases between the two germline ends. The germline CDR1 and CDR2 sequences are MDHEN and SYDVKM. The CDR3 extends over 14 amino acids. The CDR3 DNA is TGTGCCAGCACCAAGGGGAATTGGGGTTCACCCCTCCACTTT. Its translation: CASTKGNWGSPLHF.